A single sample gave rise to the 3 T cell receptor beta chains below, sequenced in a study of blood T cell repertoires in COVID-19. Method: immunoSEQ multiplex PCR; TCRdb's copy keeps in-frame clones and lacks some. The data contain about 60,000 clones, about 83% of them singletons. Material: peripheral blood. These receptors originate from a man over 45 with COVID-19, enrolled during active disease.

The rearrangement uses TRBV3-1 (or the pseudogene TRBV3-2) and TRBJ2-7, with TRBD2 as a possible D gene (6 bases). This CDR3 has 16 amino acids. Germline V gene sequence: CDR1 LGHDT, CDR2 YNNKEL (reference sequence). V was trimmed by 6 bases and J by 7 bases, leaving 25 bases between them. The CDR3 DNA is TGTGCCAGCAGTCTTCGTCGGGACTCCCCCCCACAGGAGCAGTACTTC. Protein sequence: CASSLRRDSPPQEQYF.

The genes are TRBV7-3 and TRBJ2-7; 7 bases fit TRBD2. Looked up from germline, CDR1 is SGHTA and CDR2 is FQGTGA. The trim removed 6 bases at V and 5 bases at J, leaving 13 bases unmatched. The CDR3 extends over 15 amino acids. Written as DNA, the CDR3 is TGTGCCAGCAGTTTTGGGAGGGTAGCTTTCCACGAGCAGTACTTC. Protein sequence: CASSFGRVAFHEQYF.

In its sample, this clone was seen once. The genes are TRBV6-5 and TRBJ1-2; D is undetermined. The V end lost 3 bases, the J end lost 5 bases, and 16 bases lay between the germline ends. Germline V lookup: CDR1 MNHEY, CDR2 SVGAGI. CDR3 size: 15 residues. CDR3 region: CASSYSWGEGYGYTF. The CDR3 DNA sequence: TGTGCCAGCAGTTATAGCTGGGGAGAAGGGTATGGCTACACCTTC.